This TCR beta chain was captured by sequencing in a study of T cells in localized non-small cell lung cancer (dated by TCRdb to 2020 to 2022). About the study as a whole: T cell repertoires of 236 early-stage NSCLC patients were analyzed, with tumors being compared against uninvolved tumor-adjacent lungs. The cohort consisted of around 250 treatment-naive NSCLC patients whose localized lung tumors had been resected. The mean age of the NSCLC patients was under 70 years, with roughly 120 men and 107 women. Study-wide conclusions, independent of this receptor: Because of the exploratory design, TCR variables were selected using unadjusted p-values without false-discovery rate correction. Uninvolved tumor-adjacent lung showed the highest T cell clonality, higher than tumor, which suggests more focused antigenic responses in the uninvolved tumor-adjacent lung. Because multi-region sequencing of the tumors was not done, intratumor heterogeneity could not be ruled out. Higher blood T cell density associated with longer overall survival, while higher adjacent-lung clonality associated with shorter survival. A median of 57 of the top 100 tumor clones turned up in the paired uninvolved adjacent lung, and 25 to 30 of those clones also ranked among the top 100 of that same adjacent lung.

TCR beta CDR3 regions were sequenced from DNA using the immunoSEQ Assay. Under the source paper's analysis protocol: To compute T cell density, TCR beta template counts were normalized to usable DNA, which was estimated by amplifying housekeeping genes. Using the preseqR package, richness was estimated by extrapolating to 120,000 templates for tissue samples and 400,000 templates for PBMC samples. Clonality was defined as one minus Pielou's evenness. Differential abundance testing on productive amino-acid clonotypes, with a minimum total count of 5 and an alpha of 0.1, was used to identify tissue-enriched TCRs. The Jaccard Index and the Morisita Overlap Index were used to quantify repertoire overlap between compartments. TCR beta CDR3s were clustered by GLIPH together with public tetramer-defined viral CDR3s, and at least three viral sequences plus V-gene enrichment were required for viral motifs. In its TCRdb copy, this immuneACCESS table keeps in-frame sequences only and misses some clones. Where compared with another copy, unresolved V genes explain less than half of these, and the others have no known cause. That table supplies the V and J calls and clone size; D and trimming were determined from the DNA. The sample profile shows 30,000 to 35,000 clones; 85% to 95% of them were found once. The ten largest make up around 8% of the sample.

The CDR1 and CDR2 encoded by the germline V gene are LGHNA and YNFKEQ. Taken from cysteine to phenylalanine, the CDR3 has 15 residues. This entry keeps only the CDR3 DNA: 45 bases, framed from base 1. V sheds 0 bases and J sheds 8 bases, leaving 14 bases between their ends. With respect to this clone: The clone's antigen remains unknown. No clone much larger than this one lies a single base away; base qualities are absent.

At diagnosis, peripheral blood, uninvolved tumor-adjacent lung and tumor were collected and stored as a combination of fresh-frozen and FFPE material. For TCR repertoire profiling, the blood samples were analyzed as peripheral blood mononuclear cells. The sample was peripheral blood, taken before any cancer treatment. Recombination linked TRBV4-2 to TRBJ1-5, and the D gene may be TRBD1, 6 bases matching. This sequence originates from a female donor at least 60 years old with stage I lung adenocarcinoma. The encoded CDR3 is CASSQDRRGIEPQHF. The DNA reads TGTGCCAGCAGCCAAGATCGCAGGGGTATTGAGCCCCAGCATTTT.